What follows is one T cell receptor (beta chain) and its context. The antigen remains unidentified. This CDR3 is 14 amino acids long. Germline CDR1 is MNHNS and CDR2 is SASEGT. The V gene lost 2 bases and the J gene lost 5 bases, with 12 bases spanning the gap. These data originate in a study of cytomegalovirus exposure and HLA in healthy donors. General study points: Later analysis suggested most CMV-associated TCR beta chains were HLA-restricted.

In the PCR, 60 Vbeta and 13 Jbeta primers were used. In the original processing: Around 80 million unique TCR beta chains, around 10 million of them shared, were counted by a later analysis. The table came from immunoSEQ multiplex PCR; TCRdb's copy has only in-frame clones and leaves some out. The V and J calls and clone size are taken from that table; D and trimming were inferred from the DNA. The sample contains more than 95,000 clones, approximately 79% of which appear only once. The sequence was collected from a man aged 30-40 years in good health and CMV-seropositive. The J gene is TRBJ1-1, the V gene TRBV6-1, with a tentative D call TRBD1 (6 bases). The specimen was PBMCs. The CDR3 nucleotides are TGTGCCAGCAGTGAACAGGGGTCGGAGACTGAAGCTTTCTTT. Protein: CASSEQGSETEAFF.